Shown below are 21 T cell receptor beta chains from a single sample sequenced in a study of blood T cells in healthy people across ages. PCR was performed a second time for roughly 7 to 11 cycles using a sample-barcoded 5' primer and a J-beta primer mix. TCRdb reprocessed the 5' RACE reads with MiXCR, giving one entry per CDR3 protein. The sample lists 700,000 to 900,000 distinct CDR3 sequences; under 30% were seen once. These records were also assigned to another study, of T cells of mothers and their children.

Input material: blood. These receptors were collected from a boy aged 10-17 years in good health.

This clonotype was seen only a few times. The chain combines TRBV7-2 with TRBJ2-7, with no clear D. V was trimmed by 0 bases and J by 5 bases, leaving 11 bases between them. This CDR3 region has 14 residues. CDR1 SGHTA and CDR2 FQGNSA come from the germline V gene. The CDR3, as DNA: TGTGCCAGCAGCTTAGCGACTCCGCGCCACGAGCAGTACTTC. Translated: CASSLATPRHEQYF.

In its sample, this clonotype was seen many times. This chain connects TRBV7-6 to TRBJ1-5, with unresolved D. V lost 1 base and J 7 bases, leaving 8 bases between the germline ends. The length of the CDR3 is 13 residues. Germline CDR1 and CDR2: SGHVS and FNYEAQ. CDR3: CASSLGAGQPQHF. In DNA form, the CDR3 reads TGTGCCAGCAGCTTAGGCGCTGGGCAGCCCCAGCATTTT.

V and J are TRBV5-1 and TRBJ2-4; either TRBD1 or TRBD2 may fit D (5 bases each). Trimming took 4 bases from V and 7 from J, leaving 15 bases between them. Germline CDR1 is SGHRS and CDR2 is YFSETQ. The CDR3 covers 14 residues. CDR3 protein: CASSGSRVENIQYF. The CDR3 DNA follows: TGCGCCAGCAGCGGGAGCAGGGTCGAGAACATTCAGTACTTC.

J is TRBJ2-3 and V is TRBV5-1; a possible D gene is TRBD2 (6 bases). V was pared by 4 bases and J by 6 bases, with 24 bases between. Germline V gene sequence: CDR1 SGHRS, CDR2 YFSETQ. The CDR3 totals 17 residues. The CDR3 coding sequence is TGCGCCAGCAGCCCCCCCAGCGCTAGTCTAGCGAGTGATACGCAGTATTTT. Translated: CASSPPSASLASDTQYF.

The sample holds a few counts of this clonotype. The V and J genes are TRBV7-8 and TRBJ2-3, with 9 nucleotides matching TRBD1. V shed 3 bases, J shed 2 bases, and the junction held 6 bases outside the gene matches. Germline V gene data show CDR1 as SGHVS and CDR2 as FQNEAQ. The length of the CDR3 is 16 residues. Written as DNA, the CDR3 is TGTGCCAGCAGCTTGGCAGGGACAGGGTACACAGATACGCAGTATTTT. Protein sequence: CASSLAGTGYTDTQYF.

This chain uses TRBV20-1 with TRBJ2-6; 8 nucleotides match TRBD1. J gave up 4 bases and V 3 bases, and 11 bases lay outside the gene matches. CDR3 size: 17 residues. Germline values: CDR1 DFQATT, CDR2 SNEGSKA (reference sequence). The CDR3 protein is CSARGTGLLGGANVLTF. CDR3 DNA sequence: TGCAGTGCTAGGGGGACAGGTCTACTAGGCGGGGCCAACGTCCTGACTTTC.

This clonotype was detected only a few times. CDR3: CASTPGSPRYEQYF. Here the CDR3 DNA reads TGTGCCAGCACCCCTGGGTCGCCCCGCTACGAGCAGTACTTC. V is TRBV28 and J is TRBJ2-7; D ambiguous. V was shortened by 7 bases and J by 3 bases, with 16 bases between the two germline ends. This CDR3 has 14 amino acids. CDR1 and CDR2 (germline): MDHEN, SYDVKM.

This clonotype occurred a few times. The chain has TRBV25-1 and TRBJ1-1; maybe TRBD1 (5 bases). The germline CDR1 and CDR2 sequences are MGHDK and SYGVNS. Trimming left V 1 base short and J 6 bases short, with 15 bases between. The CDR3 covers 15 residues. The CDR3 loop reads CASSELGVTNAEAFF. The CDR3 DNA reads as TGTGCCAGCAGTGAATTGGGGGTAACAAACGCTGAAGCTTTCTTT.

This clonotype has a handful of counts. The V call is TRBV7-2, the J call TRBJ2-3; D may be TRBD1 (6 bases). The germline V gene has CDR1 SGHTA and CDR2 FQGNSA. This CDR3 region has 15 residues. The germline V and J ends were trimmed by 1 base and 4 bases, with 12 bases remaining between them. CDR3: CASSLVQGYADTQYF. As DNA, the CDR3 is TGTGCCAGCAGCTTAGTACAGGGATACGCAGATACGCAGTATTTT.

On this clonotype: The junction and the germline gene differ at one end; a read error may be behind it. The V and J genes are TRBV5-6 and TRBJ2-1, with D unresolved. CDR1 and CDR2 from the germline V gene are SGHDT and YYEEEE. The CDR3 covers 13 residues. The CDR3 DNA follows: TGTGCCAGCAGCTTCGACCCTTCCTACGAGCAGTGCTTC. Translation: CASSFDPSYEQCF.

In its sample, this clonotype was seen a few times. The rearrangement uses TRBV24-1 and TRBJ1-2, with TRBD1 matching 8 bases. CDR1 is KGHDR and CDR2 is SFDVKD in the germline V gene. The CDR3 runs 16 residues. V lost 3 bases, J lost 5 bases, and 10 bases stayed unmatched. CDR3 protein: CATSDPGTGDGYGYTF. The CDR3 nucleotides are TGTGCCACCAGTGATCCGGGGACAGGTGATGGGTATGGCTACACCTTC.

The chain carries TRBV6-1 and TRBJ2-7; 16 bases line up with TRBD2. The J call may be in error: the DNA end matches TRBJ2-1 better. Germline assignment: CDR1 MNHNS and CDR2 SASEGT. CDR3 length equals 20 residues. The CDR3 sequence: CASSEASSGTSGGAVNEQFF. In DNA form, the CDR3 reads TGTGCCAGCAGTGAAGCGTCTTCCGGGACTAGCGGGGGGGCGGTCAATGAGCAGTTCTTC.

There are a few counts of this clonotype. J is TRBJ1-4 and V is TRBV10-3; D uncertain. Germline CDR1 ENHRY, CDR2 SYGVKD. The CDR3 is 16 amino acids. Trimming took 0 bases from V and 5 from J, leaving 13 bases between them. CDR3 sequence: CAISESAGYRNEKLFF. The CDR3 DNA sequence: TGTGCCATCAGTGAGTCGGCAGGCTACCGGAATGAAAAACTGTTTTTT.

In nucleotides, the CDR3 is TGTGCCAGCAGCTTAAAACTAGCGGGGGAGTTTGATACGCAGTATTTT. Protein product: CASSLKLAGEFDTQYF. The V and J genes are TRBV11-2 and TRBJ2-3; TRBD2 matches 11 bases. CDR3 size: 16 residues. Germline CDR1 reads SGHAT; CDR2 reads FQNNGV. Germline trimming cut 2 bases from V and 6 bases from J; bases unmatched to any gene: 7.

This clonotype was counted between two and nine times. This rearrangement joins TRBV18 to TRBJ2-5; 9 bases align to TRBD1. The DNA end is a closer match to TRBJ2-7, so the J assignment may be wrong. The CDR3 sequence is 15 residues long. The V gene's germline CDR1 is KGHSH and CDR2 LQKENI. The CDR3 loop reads CASSSAGTGSYEQYF. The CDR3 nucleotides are TGTGCCAGCTCATCGGCCGGGACAGGGAGCTACGAGCAGTACTTC.

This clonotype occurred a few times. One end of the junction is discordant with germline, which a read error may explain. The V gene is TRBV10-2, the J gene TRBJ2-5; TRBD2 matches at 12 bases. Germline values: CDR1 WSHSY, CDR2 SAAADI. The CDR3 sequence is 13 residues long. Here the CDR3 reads CASSELAGGGLFF. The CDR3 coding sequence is TGCGCCAGCAGTGAGCTAGCGGGGGGGGGACTATTCTTC.

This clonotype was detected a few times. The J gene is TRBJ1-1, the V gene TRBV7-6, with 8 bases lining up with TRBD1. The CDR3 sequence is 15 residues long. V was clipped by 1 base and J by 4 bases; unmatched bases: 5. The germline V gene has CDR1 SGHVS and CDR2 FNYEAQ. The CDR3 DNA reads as TGTGCCAGCAGCTTAGGGCAGGGGGCGACCACTGAAGCTTTCTTT. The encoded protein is CASSLGQGATTEAFF.

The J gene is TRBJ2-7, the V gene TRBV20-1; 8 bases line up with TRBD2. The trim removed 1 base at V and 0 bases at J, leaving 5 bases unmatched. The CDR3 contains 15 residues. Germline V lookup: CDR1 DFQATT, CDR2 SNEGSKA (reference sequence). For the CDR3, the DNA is TGCAGTGCTAGAGGTATTAGCGGGGACTCCTACGAGCAGTACTTC. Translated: CSARGISGDSYEQYF.

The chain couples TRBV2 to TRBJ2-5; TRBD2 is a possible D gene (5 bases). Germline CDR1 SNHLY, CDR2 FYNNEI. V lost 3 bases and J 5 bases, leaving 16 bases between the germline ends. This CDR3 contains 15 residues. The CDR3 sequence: CASSDGLTMGETQYF. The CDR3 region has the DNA TGTGCCAGCAGTGATGGACTGACGATGGGGGAGACCCAGTACTTC.

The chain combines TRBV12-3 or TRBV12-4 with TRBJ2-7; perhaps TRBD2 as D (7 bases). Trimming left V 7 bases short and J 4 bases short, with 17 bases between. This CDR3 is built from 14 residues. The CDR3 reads CASTNEGEGYEQYF. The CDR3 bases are TGTGCCAGCACTAACGAGGGGGAGGGATACGAGCAGTACTTC.

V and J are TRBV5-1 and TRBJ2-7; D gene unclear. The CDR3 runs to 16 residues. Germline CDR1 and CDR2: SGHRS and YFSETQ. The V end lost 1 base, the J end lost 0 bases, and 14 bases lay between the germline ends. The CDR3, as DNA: TGCGCCAGCAGCTTGATCTACCCCGTGGGCTCCTACGAGCAGTACTTC. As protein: CASSLIYPVGSYEQYF.